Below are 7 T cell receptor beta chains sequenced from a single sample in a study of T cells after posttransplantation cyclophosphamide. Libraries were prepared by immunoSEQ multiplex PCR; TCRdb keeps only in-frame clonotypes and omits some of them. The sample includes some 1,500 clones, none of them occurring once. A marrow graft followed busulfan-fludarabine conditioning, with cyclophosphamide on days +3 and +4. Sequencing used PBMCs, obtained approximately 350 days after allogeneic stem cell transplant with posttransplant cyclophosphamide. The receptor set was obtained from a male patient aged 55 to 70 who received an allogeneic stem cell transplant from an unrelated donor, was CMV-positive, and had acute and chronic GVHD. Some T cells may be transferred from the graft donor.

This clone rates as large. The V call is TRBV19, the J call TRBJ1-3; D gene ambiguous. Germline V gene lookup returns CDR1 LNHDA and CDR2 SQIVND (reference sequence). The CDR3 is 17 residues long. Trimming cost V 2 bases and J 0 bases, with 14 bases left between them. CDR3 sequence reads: CASSISPTGSSGNTIYF. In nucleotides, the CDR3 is TGTGCCAGTAGTATATCGCCGACGGGGAGCTCTGGAAACACCATATATTTT. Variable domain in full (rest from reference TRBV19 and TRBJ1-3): DGGITQSPKYLFRKEGQNVTLSCEQNLNHDAMYWYRQDPGQGLRLIYYSQIVNDFQKGDIAEGYSVSREKKESFPLTVTSAQKNPTAFYLCASSISPTGSSGNTIYFGEGSWLTVV.

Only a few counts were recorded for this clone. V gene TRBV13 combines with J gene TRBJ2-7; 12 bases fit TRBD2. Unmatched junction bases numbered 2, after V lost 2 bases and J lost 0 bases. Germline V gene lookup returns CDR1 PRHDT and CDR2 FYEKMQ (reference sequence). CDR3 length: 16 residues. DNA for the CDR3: TGTGCCAGCAGCTTACTGACTAGCGGGAGCTCCTACGAGCAGTACTTC. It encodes CASSLLTSGSSYEQYF.

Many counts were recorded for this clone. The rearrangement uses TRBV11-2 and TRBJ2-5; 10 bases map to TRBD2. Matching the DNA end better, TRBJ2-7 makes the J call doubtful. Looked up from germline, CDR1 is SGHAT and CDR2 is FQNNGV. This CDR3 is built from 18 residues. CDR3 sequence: CASSPPQVAGGKWYEQYF. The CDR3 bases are TGTGCCAGCAGCCCCCCTCAGGTAGCGGGGGGAAAGTGGTACGAGCAGTACTTC.

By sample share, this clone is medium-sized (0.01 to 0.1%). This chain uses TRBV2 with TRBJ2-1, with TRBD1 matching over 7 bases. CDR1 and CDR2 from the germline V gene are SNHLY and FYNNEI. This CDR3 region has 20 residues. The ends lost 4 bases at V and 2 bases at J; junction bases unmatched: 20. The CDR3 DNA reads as TGTGCCAGCAGTGGACTTACAGGGGCCGCTCTAGGGAGTCCCTACAATGAGCAGTTCTTC. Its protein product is CASSGLTGAALGSPYNEQFF.

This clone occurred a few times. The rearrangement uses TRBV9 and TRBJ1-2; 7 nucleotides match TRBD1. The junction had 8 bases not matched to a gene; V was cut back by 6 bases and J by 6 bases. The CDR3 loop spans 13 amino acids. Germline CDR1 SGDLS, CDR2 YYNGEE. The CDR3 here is CASTRGPGDGYTF. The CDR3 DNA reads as TGTGCCAGCACAAGGGGGCCTGGTGATGGCTACACCTTC.

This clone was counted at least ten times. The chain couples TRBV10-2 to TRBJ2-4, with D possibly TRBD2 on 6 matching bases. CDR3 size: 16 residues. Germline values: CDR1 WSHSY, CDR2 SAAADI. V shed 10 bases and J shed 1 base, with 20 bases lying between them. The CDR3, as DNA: TGCGCCACCCCGTTGGGAGGAAACGAGGCCAAAAACATTCAGTACTTC. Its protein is CATPLGGNEAKNIQYF.

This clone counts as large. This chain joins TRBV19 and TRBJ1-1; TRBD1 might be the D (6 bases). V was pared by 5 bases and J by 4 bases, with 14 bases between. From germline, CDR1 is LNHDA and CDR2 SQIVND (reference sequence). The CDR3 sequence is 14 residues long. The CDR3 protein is CASSDGRGTTEAFF. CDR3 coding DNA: TGTGCCAGTAGTGATGGGAGGGGGACCACTGAAGCTTTCTTT.